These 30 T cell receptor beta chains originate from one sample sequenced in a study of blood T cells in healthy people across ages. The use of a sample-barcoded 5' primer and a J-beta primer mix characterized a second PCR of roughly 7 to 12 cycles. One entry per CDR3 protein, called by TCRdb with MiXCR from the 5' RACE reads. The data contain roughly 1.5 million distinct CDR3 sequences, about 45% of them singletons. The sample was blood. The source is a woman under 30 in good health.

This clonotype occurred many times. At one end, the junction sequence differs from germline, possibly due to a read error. The CDR3 is CASSLDGSGANVLTF. The CDR3 region has the DNA TGTGCCAGCAGTTTAGACGGCTCTGGGGCCAACGTCCTGACTTTC. This chain uses TRBV7-2 with TRBJ2-6; D is ambiguous. The V gene's germline CDR1 is SGHTA and CDR2 FQGNSA. The CDR3 contains 15 residues.

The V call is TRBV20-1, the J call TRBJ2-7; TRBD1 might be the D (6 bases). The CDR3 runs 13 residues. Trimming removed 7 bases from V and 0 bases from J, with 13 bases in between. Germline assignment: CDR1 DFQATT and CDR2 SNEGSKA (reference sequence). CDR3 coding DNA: TGCAGTGTCATCGGACAGAGCTCCTACGAGCAGTACTTC. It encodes CSVIGQSSYEQYF.

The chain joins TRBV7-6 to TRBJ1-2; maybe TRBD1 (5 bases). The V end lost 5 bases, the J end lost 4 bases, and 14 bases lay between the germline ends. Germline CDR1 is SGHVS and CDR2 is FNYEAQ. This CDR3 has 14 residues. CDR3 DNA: TGTGCCAGCAGCCCCTTGGACACCTTCTATGGCTACACCTTC. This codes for CASSPLDTFYGYTF.

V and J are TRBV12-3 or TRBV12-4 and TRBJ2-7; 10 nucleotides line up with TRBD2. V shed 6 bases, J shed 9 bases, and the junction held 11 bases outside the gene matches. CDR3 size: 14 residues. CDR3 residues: CASSRAGGYQAQYF. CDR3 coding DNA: TGTGCCAGCAGCCGAGCGGGAGGGTACCAGGCGCAGTACTTC.

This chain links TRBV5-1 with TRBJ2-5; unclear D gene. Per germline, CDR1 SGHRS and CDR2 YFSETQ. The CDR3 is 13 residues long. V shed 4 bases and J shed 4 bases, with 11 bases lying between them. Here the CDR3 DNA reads TGCGCCAGCAGCAAAGGACCTATAGAGACCCAGTACTTC. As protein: CASSKGPIETQYF.

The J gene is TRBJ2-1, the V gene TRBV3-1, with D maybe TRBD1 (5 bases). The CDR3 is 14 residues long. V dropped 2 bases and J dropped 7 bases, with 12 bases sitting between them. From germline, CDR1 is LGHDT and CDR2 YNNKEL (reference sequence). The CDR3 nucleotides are TGTGCCAGCAGCCAATTCCAGGGCGGTAATGAGCAGTTCTTC. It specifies CASSQFQGGNEQFF.

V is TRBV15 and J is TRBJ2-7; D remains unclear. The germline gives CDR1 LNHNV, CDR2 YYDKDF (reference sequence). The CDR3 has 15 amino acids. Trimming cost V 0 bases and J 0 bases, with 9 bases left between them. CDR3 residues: CATSRDVTSSYEQYF. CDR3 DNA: TGTGCCACCAGCAGAGACGTGACGAGCTCCTACGAGCAGTACTTC.

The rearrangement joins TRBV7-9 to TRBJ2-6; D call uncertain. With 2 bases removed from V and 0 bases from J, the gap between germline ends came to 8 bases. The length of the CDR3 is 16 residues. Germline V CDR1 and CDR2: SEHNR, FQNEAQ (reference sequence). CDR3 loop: CASSLSRTSGANVLTF. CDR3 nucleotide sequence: TGTGCCAGCAGCTTAAGTAGGACCTCTGGGGCCAACGTCCTGACTTTC.

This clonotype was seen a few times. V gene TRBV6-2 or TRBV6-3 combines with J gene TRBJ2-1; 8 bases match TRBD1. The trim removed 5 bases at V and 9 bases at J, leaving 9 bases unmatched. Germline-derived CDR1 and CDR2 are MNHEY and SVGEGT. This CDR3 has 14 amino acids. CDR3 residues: CASSTTGVEGEQFF. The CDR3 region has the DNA TGTGCCAGCAGTACGACAGGGGTTGAGGGTGAGCAGTTCTTC.

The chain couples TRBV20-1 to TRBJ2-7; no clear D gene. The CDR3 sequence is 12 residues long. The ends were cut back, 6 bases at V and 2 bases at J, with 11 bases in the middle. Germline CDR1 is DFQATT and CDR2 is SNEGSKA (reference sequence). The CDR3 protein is CSATASPYEQYF. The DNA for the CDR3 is TGCAGTGCCACCGCGTCTCCCTACGAGCAGTACTTC.

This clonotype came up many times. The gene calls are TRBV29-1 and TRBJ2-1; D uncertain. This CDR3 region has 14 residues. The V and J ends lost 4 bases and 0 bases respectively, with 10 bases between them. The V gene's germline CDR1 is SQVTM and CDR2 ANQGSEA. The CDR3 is CSVGFSSSYNEQFF. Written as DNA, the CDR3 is TGCAGCGTTGGCTTCTCGAGCTCCTACAATGAGCAGTTCTTC.

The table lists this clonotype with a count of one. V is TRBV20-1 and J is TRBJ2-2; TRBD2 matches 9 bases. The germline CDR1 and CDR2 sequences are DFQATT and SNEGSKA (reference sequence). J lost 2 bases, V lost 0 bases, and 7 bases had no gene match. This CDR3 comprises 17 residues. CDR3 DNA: TGCAGTGCTAGAGATCCTAGCGGGACCGCAAACACCGGGGAGCTGTTTTTT. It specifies CSARDPSGTANTGELFF.

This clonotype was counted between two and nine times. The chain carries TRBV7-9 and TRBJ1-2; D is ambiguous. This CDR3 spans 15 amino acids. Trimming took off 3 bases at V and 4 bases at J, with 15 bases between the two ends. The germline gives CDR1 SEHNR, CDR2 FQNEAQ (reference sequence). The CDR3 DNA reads TGTGCCAGCAGCTTGAGGGAGACGGAGACCTATGGCTACACCTTC. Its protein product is CASSLRETETYGYTF.

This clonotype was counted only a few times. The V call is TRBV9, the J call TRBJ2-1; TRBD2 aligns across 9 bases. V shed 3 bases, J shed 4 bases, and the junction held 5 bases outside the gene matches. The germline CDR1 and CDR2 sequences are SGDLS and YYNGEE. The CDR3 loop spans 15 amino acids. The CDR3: CASSAYSGSYNEQFF. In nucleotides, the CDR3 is TGTGCCAGCAGCGCGTATAGCGGGAGTTACAATGAGCAGTTCTTC.

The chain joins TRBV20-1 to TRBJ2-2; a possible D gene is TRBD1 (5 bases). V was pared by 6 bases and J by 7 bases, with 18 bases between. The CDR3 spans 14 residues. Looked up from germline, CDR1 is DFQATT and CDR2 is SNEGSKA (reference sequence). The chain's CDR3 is CSAKIARAGGELFF. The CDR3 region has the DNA TGCAGTGCAAAGATCGCCAGGGCAGGCGGGGAGCTGTTTTTT.

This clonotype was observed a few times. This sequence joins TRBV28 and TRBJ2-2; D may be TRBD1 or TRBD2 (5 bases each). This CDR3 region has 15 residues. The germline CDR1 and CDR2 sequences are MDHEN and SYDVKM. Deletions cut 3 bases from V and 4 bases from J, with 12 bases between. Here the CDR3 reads CASSFAAGGTGELFF. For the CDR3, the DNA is TGTGCCAGCAGTTTCGCTGCTGGGGGCACCGGGGAGCTGTTTTTT.

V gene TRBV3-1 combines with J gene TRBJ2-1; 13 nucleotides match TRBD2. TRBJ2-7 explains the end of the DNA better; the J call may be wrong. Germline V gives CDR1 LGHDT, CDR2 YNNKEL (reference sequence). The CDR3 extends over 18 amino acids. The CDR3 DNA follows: TGTGCCAGCAGCCCCGGGACTAGCGGGGCGAGCTCCTACAATGAGCAGTACTTC. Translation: CASSPGTSGASSYNEQYF.

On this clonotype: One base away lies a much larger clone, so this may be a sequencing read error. DNA of the CDR3: TGTGCCAGCAGCTTTTGGGGGGGAGGAAGAGCGGGCTACAATGAGCAGTACTTC. It specifies CASSFWGGGRAGYNEQYF. The J gene is TRBJ2-1, the V gene TRBV7-2, with 7 nucleotides matching TRBD2. Near its end, the DNA agrees better with TRBJ2-7, so the J call may be wrong. This CDR3 region has 18 residues. Germline values: CDR1 SGHTA, CDR2 FQGNSA.

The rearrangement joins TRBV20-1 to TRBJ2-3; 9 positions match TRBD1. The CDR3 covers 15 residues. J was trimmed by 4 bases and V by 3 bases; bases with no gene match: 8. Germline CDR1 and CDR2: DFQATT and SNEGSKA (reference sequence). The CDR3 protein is CSASPGTGIPDTQYF. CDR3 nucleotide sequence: TGCAGTGCTAGCCCCGGGACAGGGATTCCAGATACGCAGTATTTT.

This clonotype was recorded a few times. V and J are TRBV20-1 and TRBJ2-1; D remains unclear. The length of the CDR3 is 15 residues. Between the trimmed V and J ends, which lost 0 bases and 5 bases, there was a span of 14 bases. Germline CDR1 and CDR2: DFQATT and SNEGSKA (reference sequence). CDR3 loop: CSARDPVSTNNEQFF. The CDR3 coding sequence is TGCAGTGCTAGAGATCCGGTTAGCACCAACAATGAGCAGTTCTTC.

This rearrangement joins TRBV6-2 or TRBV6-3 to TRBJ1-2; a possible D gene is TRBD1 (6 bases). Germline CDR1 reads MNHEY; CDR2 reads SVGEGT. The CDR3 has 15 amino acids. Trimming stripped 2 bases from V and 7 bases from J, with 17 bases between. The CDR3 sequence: CASSYQDSWLRGYTF. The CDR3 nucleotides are TGTGCCAGCAGTTACCAGGACAGCTGGCTTCGTGGCTACACCTTC.

CDR3 in DNA: TGTGCCAGCAGCTTGGGACTCCGGGGGTTCGAGCAGTACTTC. This codes for CASSLGLRGFEQYF. This sequence joins TRBV7-9 and TRBJ2-7, with D tentatively TRBD2 (6 bases). This CDR3 has 14 amino acids. Trimming cost V 3 bases and J 6 bases, with 15 bases left between them. Germline-derived CDR1 and CDR2 are SEHNR and FQNEAQ (reference sequence).

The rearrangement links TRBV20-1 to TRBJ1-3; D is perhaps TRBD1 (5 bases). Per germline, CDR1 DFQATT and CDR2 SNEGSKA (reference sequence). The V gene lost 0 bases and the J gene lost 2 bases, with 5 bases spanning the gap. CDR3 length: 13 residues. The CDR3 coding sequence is TGCAGTGCTAGAGAGGGGGCTGGAAACACCATATATTTT. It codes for CSAREGAGNTIYF.

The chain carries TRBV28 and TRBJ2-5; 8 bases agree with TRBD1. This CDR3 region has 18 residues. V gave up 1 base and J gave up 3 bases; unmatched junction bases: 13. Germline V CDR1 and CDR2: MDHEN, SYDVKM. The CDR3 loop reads CASSLLWTGFTGEETQYF. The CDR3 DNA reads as TGTGCCAGCAGTTTATTGTGGACAGGGTTTACCGGGGAAGAGACCCAGTACTTC.

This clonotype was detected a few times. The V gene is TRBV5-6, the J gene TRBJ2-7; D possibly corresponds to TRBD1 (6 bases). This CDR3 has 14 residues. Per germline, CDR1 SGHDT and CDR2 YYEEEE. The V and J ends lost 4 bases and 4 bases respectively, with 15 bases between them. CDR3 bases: TGTGCCAGCAGCAGTGCAGGGGCCTTTTACGAGCAGTACTTC. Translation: CASSSAGAFYEQYF.

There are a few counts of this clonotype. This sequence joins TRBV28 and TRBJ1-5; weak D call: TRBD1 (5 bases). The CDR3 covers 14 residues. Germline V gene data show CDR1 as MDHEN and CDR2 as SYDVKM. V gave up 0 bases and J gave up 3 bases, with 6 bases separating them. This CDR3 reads CASSLWDNNQPQHF. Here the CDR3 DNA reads TGTGCCAGCAGTTTATGGGACAACAATCAGCCCCAGCATTTT.

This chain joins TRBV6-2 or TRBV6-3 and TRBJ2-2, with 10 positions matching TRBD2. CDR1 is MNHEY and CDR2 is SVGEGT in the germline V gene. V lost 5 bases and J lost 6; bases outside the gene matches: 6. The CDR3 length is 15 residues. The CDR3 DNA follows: TGTGCCAGCAGTGGTCCGGGACTAGCGTCCGGGGAGCTGTTTTTT. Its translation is CASSGPGLASGELFF.

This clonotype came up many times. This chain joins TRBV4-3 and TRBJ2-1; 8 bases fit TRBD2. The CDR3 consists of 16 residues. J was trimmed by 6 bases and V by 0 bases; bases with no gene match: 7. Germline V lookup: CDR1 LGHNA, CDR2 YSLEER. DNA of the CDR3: TGCGCCAGCAGCCAAGATTTAGGCGGGGGGTTCAATGAGCAGTTCTTC. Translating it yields CASSQDLGGGFNEQFF.

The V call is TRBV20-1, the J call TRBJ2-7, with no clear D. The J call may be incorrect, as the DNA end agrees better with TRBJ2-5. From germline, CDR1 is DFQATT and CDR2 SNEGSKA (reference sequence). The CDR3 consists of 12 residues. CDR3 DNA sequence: TGCAGTGCTAGAGTAGCACGTGAGACCCAGTACTTC. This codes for CSARVARETQYF.

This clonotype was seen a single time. The CDR3 nucleotides read TGTGCCAGCAGCGATGGACTGCTTTTCTCAAACATTCAGTACTTC. This gives the protein CASSDGLLFSNIQYF. The chain combines TRBV9 with TRBJ2-5; TRBD2 might be the D (5 bases). Gene TRBJ2-4 matches the end of the DNA better, so the J call may be wrong. CDR3 length: 15 residues. Looked up from germline, CDR1 is SGDLS and CDR2 is YYNGEE.